A single sample is the source of the 25 T cell receptor beta chains below, sequenced in a study of shared clonotypes between healthy human individuals (dated by TCRdb to about 2020). The library was prepared using the immunoSEQ multiplex PCR assay. In TCRdb, the immuneACCESS table is reduced to in-frame sequences with V and J assigned. These tables do not hold every clone; where another copy was compared, an unresolved V gene accounts for under half, and the others remain unexplained. This sample holds about a million clones; approximately 68% were observed only once. The ten largest clones take up approximately 1.5% of the sample. The sample consisted of memory CD4+ T cells sorted from blood. The cell subset or site label on this specimen signifies: CD45RA-negative fraction. These receptors came from a man aged 18 to 30 in good health.

The J gene is TRBJ2-5, the V gene TRBV29-1, with D perhaps TRBD1 (7 bases). Germline V gives CDR1 SQVTM, CDR2 ANQGSEA. V shed 5 bases and J shed 4 bases, with 11 bases lying between them. This CDR3 comprises 12 residues. The CDR3 bases are TGCAGCGTTCCCAGGGGGGCAGAGACCCAGTACTTC. Protein sequence: CSVPRGAETQYF.

This chain links TRBV5-1 with TRBJ1-1; TRBD1 might be the D (5 bases). V was trimmed by 5 bases and J by 1 base, leaving 15 bases between them. Germline V lookup: CDR1 SGHRS, CDR2 YFSETQ. This CDR3 region has 15 residues. This CDR3 is CASRQERVKNTEAFF. DNA of the CDR3: TGCGCCAGCAGACAGGAAAGGGTGAAGAACACTGAAGCTTTCTTT.

The chain uses TRBV27 and TRBJ2-4; maybe TRBD1 (5 bases). Germline CDR1 MNHEY, CDR2 SMNVEV (reference sequence). CDR3 length: 14 amino acids. Trimming removed 2 bases from V and 7 bases from J, with 12 bases in between. DNA for the CDR3: TGTGCCAGCAGTTTACGACAGCATTTGAACATTCAGTACTTC. This sequence encodes CASSLRQHLNIQYF.

This chain links TRBV6-5 with TRBJ2-3, with 10 positions matching TRBD1. Per the germline V gene, CDR1 is MNHEY and CDR2 is SVGAGI. The CDR3 has 15 amino acids. The V gene end was trimmed by 6 bases and the J gene end by 3 bases; junction bases not matched to a gene: 6. CDR3: CASSFGTGETDTQYF. In DNA form, the CDR3 reads TGTGCCAGCAGCTTCGGGACAGGGGAGACAGATACGCAGTATTTT.

The chain employs TRBV6-6 and TRBJ2-2, with 9 bases that match TRBD1. The germline V gene has CDR1 MNHNY and CDR2 SVGAGI (reference sequence). The CDR3 covers 15 residues. J gave up 5 bases and V 6 bases, and 7 bases lay outside the gene matches. CDR3 residues: CASSHTGGKTGELFF. The CDR3 DNA is TGTGCCAGCAGCCATACAGGGGGCAAAACCGGGGAGCTGTTTTTT.

V gene TRBV23-1 combines with J gene TRBJ1-6, with 7 bases that match TRBD1. TRBV23-1 is filed as an ORF, its function uncertain. J was trimmed by 0 bases and V by 3 bases; bases with no gene match: 5. The CDR3 runs to 17 residues. The CDR3 DNA follows: TGCGCCAGCAGTCAGCCGGGACAGAGCTCCTATAATTCACCCCTCCACTTT. Its translation is CASSQPGQSSYNSPLHF.

CDR3 amino acids: CASRGRMNTEAFF. In DNA form, the CDR3 reads TGCGCCAGCCGCGGACGCATGAACACTGAAGCTTTCTTT. The V and J genes are TRBV10-2 and TRBJ1-1; D remains unclear. This CDR3 spans 13 amino acids. In germline, CDR1 is WSHSY, CDR2 SAAADI. V dropped 8 bases and J dropped 0 bases, with 10 bases sitting between them.

V is TRBV5-1 and J is TRBJ2-7, with 10 positions matching TRBD2. This CDR3 has 14 residues. Germline V CDR1 and CDR2: SGHRS, YFSETQ. With V trimmed by 5 bases and J by 7 bases, 9 bases remained unmatched. The CDR3 coding sequence is TGCGCCAGCAGTTACACTAGCGGGATGGGGGAGCAGTACTTC. This encodes CASSYTSGMGEQYF.

This clone was seen a handful of times. Other DNA sequences in this sample translate to the same CDR3. The chain has TRBV30 and TRBJ2-1; unclear D gene. There are 12 residues in the CDR3. Trimming left V 0 bases short and J 6 bases short, with 6 bases between. The V gene's germline CDR1 is GTSNPN and CDR2 SVGIG (reference sequence). The chain's CDR3 is CAWSVLGNEQFF. The CDR3 DNA reads TGTGCCTGGAGTGTACTGGGCAATGAGCAGTTCTTC. Variable domain in full (rest from reference TRBV30 and TRBJ2-1): SQTIHQWPATLVQPVGSPLSLECTVEGTSNPNLYWYRQAAGRGLQLLFYSVGIGQISSEVPQNLSASRPQDRQFILSSKKLLLSDSGFYLCAWSVLGNEQFFGPGTRLTVL.

The chain carries TRBV9 and TRBJ2-3; the D gene is possibly TRBD2 (7 bases). Germline values: CDR1 SGDLS, CDR2 YYNGEE. V was shortened by 4 bases and J by 6 bases, with 15 bases between the two germline ends. The CDR3 totals 14 residues. The CDR3 region is CASSSVGGPDTQYF. Written as DNA, the CDR3 is TGTGCCAGCAGCTCAGTCGGGGGGCCGGATACGCAGTATTTT.

This clone occurred once. The gene calls are TRBV6-1 and TRBJ1-4, with 8 positions matching TRBD1. The V and J ends lost 6 bases and 4 bases, in that order; junction bases with no gene match: 4. This CDR3 spans 14 amino acids. From germline, CDR1 is MNHNS and CDR2 SASEGT. CDR3 amino acids: CASSNRGFNEKLFF. CDR3 sequence (DNA): TGTGCCAGCAGCAACAGGGGGTTTAATGAAAAACTGTTTTTT.

This clone occurred a few times. The chain joins TRBV2 to TRBJ2-1; 12 nucleotides line up with TRBD2. V was pared by 7 bases and J by 7 bases, with 8 bases of the junction left unmatched. CDR1 and CDR2 (germline): SNHLY, FYNNEI. The CDR3 length is 15 residues. The CDR3 bases are TGTGCCAGCATGGCTAGCGGGGGGGGTAGTAATGAGCAGTTCTTC. This translates into CASMASGGGSNEQFF.

The V gene is TRBV7-8, the J gene TRBJ2-3; D remains unclear. This CDR3 has 14 residues. Germline lookup yields CDR1 SGHVS and CDR2 FQNEAQ. The V end was cut by 0 bases, the J end by 2 bases, with 6 bases between. The DNA of the CDR3 is TGTGCCAGCAGCTTAGCGCGAGACACAGATACGCAGTATTTT. Its protein product is CASSLARDTDTQYF.

A remark on this clone: This same CDR3 is encoded by further DNA sequences in the sample. The chain has TRBV2 and TRBJ1-5; 11 bases match TRBD1. This CDR3 is built from 15 residues. Trimming took 6 bases from V and 4 from J; bases not matched to a gene: 5. Germline values: CDR1 SNHLY, CDR2 FYNNEI. The CDR3 here is CASSPGTGGNQPQHF. CDR3 DNA: TGTGCCAGCAGCCCTGGGACAGGGGGAAATCAGCCCCAGCATTTT.

This clone was observed many times. J is TRBJ2-7 and V is TRBV5-1; 7 nucleotides match TRBD2. The length of the CDR3 is 16 residues. Germline V gene sequence: CDR1 SGHRS, CDR2 YFSETQ. Trimming at V came to 2 bases and at J to 7 bases, leaving 15 bases not matched to a gene. The CDR3 DNA reads as TGCGCCAGCAGCTTAGGAACGGGAGGCGGAGCTAGTGAGCAGTACTTC. Translated: CASSLGTGGGASEQYF.

On this clone itself: The same CDR3 also results from other DNA sequences found in this sample. The chain links TRBV9 to TRBJ2-5; D gene uncertain. Germline V lookup: CDR1 SGDLS, CDR2 YYNGEE. The CDR3 extends over 13 amino acids. V was pared by 0 bases and J by 1 base, with 4 bases between. The CDR3 sequence is CASSVGTQETQYF. The CDR3 nucleotides are TGTGCCAGCAGCGTAGGGACCCAAGAGACCCAGTACTTC.

The J gene is TRBJ2-7, the V gene TRBV5-1; 9 bases agree with TRBD2. J gave up 0 bases and V 4 bases, and 8 bases lay outside the gene matches. CDR1 is SGHRS, CDR2 YFSETQ, per germline. The CDR3 runs to 16 residues. The CDR3 DNA reads as TGCGCCAGCAGCACCCGGGGTAGCGGGAGCTCCTACGAGCAGTACTTC. As protein: CASSTRGSGSSYEQYF.

In its sample, this clone was seen a few times. The V gene is TRBV19, the J gene TRBJ1-2, with TRBD1 identical over 9 bases. The CDR3 contains 15 residues. Germline CDR1 LNHDA, CDR2 SQIVND (reference sequence). V gave up 2 bases and J gave up 8 bases; unmatched junction bases: 9. DNA for the CDR3: TGTGCCAGTAGTATAACCGGGACAGGGATTACCGGCTACACCTTC. Translation: CASSITGTGITGYTF.

A few counts support this clone. Within the sample, other DNA sequences also encode this same CDR3. The chain joins TRBV2 to TRBJ2-2; D gene ambiguous. The germline V gene encodes CDR1 SNHLY and CDR2 FYNNEI. This CDR3 is 13 amino acids long. The germline V and J ends were trimmed by 6 bases and 0 bases, with 5 bases remaining between them. CDR3 in DNA: TGTGCCAGCAGGCAGACGAACACCGGGGAGCTGTTTTTT. This translates into CASRQTNTGELFF.

The gene calls are TRBV10-3 and TRBJ2-1, with D possibly matching TRBD1 (5 bases). Germline V gene data show CDR1 as ENHRY and CDR2 as SYGVKD. The CDR3 loop spans 15 amino acids. Trimming stripped 0 bases from V and 9 bases from J, with 15 bases between. The CDR3 DNA reads as TGTGCCATCAGTGAGTCTGACAGCGTCGGTGGTGAGCAGTTCTTC. Amino acids: CAISESDSVGGEQFF.

The gene calls are TRBV4-2 and TRBJ1-3; no clear D gene. The germline gives CDR1 LGHNA, CDR2 YNFKEQ. The CDR3 has 16 amino acids. V gave up 3 bases and J gave up 1 base, with 13 bases separating them. CDR3 nucleotides: TGTGCCAGCAGCCAGTCCCCTAAAGGGTCTGGAAACACCATATATTTT. Its protein is CASSQSPKGSGNTIYF.

V is TRBV2 and J is TRBJ2-4; possibly TRBD1 or TRBD2 for D (6 bases each). The CDR3 is 15 amino acids. V was cut by 8 bases and J by 2 bases, with 16 bases left in between. From germline, CDR1 is SNHLY and CDR2 FYNNEI. CDR3 region: CASAKEGDPKNIQYF. The CDR3 bases are TGTGCCAGCGCCAAGGAGGGGGACCCCAAAAACATTCAGTACTTC.

This clone was counted once. CDR3 protein: CASSTDSLQRYEQYF. The CDR3 bases are TGCGCCAGCAGCACTGACTCCCTTCAGCGGTACGAGCAGTACTTC. The chain carries TRBV5-1 and TRBJ2-7; a weak D match, TRBD2 (5 bases). The V end was cut by 4 bases, the J end by 4 bases, with 18 bases between. Germline V gives CDR1 SGHRS, CDR2 YFSETQ. The CDR3 totals 15 residues.

J is TRBJ1-1 and V is TRBV11-2, with TRBD1 matching over 9 bases. V was pared by 5 bases and J by 1 base, with 14 bases of the junction left unmatched. Germline V gene sequence: CDR1 SGHAT, CDR2 FQNNGV. The CDR3 runs to 18 residues. In DNA form, the CDR3 reads TGTGCCAGCAGCCTTACGACAGGGGGAGAGGTGGGGAACACTGAAGCTTTCTTT. It encodes CASSLTTGGEVGNTEAFF. The variable domain in full, completed from reference TRBV11-2 and TRBJ1-1, reads EAGVAQSPRYKIIEKRQSVAFWCNPISGHATLYWYQQILGQGPKLLIQFQNNGVVDDSQLPKDRFSAERLKGVDSTLKIQPAKLEDSAVYLCASSLTTGGEVGNTEAFFGQGTRLTVV.

The genes are TRBV5-4 and TRBJ2-5; 7 bases are shared with TRBD2. This CDR3 contains 16 residues. With 4 bases clipped from V and 1 base from J, the junction kept 10 bases outside the gene matches. Germline V gene data show CDR1 as SGHNT and CDR2 as YYREEE (reference sequence). The CDR3 reads CASSKISGGSQETQYF. CDR3 DNA sequence: TGTGCCAGCAGCAAAATCTCCGGGGGGAGCCAAGAGACCCAGTACTTC.